This T cell receptor (beta chain) was identified during a study of blood T cell repertoires in COVID-19. Turning to the study itself: Samples of COVID-19 (acute and convalescent) were obtained from the United States, Italy and Spain.

Original processing notes: Reference gene primer amplification gave nucleated cell count estimates. Assay: immunoSEQ multiplex PCR; the TCRdb copy retains only in-frame clones and omits some. D and trimming were read from the DNA, whereas the V and J calls and clone size are those reported in that table. The sample lists under 250,000 clones, over 75% occurring once. The CDR3 covers 13 residues. V shed 3 bases and J shed 1 base, with 9 bases lying between them. CDR1 and CDR2 (germline): SQVTM, ANQGSEA. Participants, about 18 to 89 years old, spanned more than 20 US areas. Assignments of participants to cohorts depended upon their own reported clinical history.

V and J are TRBV29-1 and TRBJ1-2, with no clear D. The receptor was derived from a woman between 35 and 50 years old who had been exposed to COVID-19. Sequenced: PBMCs or T cells enriched from blood (not recorded which). This CDR3 reads CSVEEFLNYGYTF. DNA of the CDR3: TGCAGCGTTGAGGAGTTCCTTAACTATGGCTACACCTTC. Together with reference TRBV29-1 and TRBJ1-2, the CDR3 gives the full variable domain: SAVISQKPSRDICQRGTSLTIQCQVDSQVTMMFWYRQQPGQSLTLIATANQGSEATYESGFVIDKFPISRPNLTFSTLTVSNMSPEDSSIYLCSVEEFLNYGYTFGSGTRLTVV.